The T cell receptor (beta chain) described here comes from a study of blood T cell repertoires in COVID-19. On the study more broadly: The United States, Italy and Spain supplied acute and convalescent COVID-19 samples.

Seattle patient enrollment occurred during active infection, with longitudinal follow-up thereafter. As originally analysed: It was from reference gene primer amplification that nucleated cell counts were estimated. Libraries were prepared by immunoSEQ multiplex PCR; TCRdb keeps only in-frame clonotypes and omits some of them. For V, J and clone size, that table is used; D and trimming come from the DNA. The table has about 93,000 clones, approximately 91% seen once; the top ten hold under 5.5%. The sample was peripheral blood. This sequence originates from a man aged 60 to 69 with COVID-19, enrolled during active disease.

CDR3 region: CASSLYEAFF. CDR3 nucleotide sequence: TGTGCCAGCAGCTTATATGAAGCTTTCTTT. The chain couples TRBV7-9 to TRBJ1-1; D is undetermined. V shed 2 bases and J shed 7 bases, with 2 bases lying between them. Germline CDR1 is SEHNR and CDR2 is FQNEAQ (reference sequence). This CDR3 is built from 10 residues.